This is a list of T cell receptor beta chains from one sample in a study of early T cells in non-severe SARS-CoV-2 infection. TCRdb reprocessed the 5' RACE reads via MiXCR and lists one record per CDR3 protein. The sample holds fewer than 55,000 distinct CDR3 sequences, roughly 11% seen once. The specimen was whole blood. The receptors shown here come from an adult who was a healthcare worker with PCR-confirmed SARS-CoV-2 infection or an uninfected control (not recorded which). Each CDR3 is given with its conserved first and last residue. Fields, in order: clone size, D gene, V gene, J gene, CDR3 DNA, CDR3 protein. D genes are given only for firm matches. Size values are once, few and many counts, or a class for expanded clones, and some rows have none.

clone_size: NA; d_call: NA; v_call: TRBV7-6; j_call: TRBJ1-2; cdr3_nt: TGTGCCAGCAGCTCAGAGGGTACCTCTAACTATGGCTACACCTTC; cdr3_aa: CASSSEGTSNYGYTF
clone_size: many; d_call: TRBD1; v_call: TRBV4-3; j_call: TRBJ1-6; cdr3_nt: TGCGCCAGCAGCCACACGACAGGGTATAATTCACCCCTCCACTTT; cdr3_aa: CASSHTTGYNSPLHF
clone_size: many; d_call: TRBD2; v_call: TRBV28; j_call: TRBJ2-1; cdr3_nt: TGTGCCAGCAGACCCAGCGGGGGGCACAATGAGCAGTTCTTC; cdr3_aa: CASRPSGGHNEQFF
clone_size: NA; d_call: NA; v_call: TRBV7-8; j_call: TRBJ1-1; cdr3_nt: TGTGCCAGCAGCTTCCCGAACACTGAAGCTTTCTTT; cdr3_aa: CASSFPNTEAFF
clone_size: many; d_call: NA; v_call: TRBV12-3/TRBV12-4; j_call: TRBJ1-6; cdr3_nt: TGTGCCAGCAGTAATCAGGGGAATTCACCCCTCCACTTT; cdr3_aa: CASSNQGNSPLHF
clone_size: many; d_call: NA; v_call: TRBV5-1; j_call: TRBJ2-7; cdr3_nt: TGCGCCAGCAGCTCCTCCGGGACCAAAGGGAACTACGAGCAGTACTTC; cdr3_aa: CASSSSGTKGNYEQYF
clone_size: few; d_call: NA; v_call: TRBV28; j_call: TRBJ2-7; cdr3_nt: TGTGCCACCGACGATACACGATCCTACGAGCAGTACTTC; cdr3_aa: CATDDTRSYEQYF
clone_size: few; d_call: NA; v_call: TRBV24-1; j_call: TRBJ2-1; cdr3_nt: TGTGCCACCTCGGGGGATAATGAGCAGTTCTTC; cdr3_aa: CATSGDNEQFF
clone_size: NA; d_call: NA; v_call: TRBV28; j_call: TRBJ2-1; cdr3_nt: TGTGCCACCTTAACCCAGGGGTACAATGAGCAGTTCTTC; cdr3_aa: CATLTQGYNEQFF
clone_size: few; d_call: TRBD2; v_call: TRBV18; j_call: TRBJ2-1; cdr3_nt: TGTGCCAGCTCACCAAGGATCTTGACTAGCGGGAGCTCCTACAATGAGCAGTTCTTC; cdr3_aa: CASSPRILTSGSSYNEQFF
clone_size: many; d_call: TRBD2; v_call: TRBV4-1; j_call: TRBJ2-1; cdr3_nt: TGCGCCAGCAGCCAAGGCGGGAGGAGCTCCTACAATGAGCAGTTCTTC; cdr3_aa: CASSQGGRSSYNEQFF
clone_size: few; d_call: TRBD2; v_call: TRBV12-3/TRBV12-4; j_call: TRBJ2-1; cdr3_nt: TGTGCCAGCAGTTTAGCACTAGCGGGTGAGCAGTTCTTC; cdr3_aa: CASSLALAGEQFF
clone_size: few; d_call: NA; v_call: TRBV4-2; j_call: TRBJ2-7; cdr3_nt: TGTGCCAGCAGCCAAGATCCAGGGACGTCCTCCTACGAGCAGTACTTC; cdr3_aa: CASSQDPGTSSYEQYF
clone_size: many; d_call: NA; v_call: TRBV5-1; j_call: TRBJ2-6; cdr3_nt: TGCGCCAGCAGCCCTTTCGGAGAGATAGGGACTTCTGGGGCCAACGTCCTGACTTTC; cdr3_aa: CASSPFGEIGTSGANVLTF
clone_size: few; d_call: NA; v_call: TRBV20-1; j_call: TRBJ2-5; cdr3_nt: TGCAGTGTCCCGGGACCTCCATGGGAGACCCAGTACTTC; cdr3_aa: CSVPGPPWETQYF
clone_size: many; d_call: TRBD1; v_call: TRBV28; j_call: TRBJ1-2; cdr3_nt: TGTGCCAGCAGGGGACAGGGTGATCCCTATGGCTACACCTTC; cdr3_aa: CASRGQGDPYGYTF
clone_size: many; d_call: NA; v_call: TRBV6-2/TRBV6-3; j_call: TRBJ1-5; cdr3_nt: TGTGCCAGCAGTCCCGAGGGCTATAGCAATCAGCCCCAGCATTTT; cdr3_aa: CASSPEGYSNQPQHF
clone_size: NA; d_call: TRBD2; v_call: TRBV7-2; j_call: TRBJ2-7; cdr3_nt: TGTGCCAGCAGCTCCTTAGCGGGAAAAGGCGAGCAGTACTTC; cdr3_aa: CASSSLAGKGEQYF
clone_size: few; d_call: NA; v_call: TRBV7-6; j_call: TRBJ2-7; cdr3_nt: TGTGCCAGCAGCTTAGCCGCGGGAAGGGTCTACGAGCAGTACTTC; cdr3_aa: CASSLAAGRVYEQYF
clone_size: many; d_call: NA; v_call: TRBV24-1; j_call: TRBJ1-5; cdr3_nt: TGTGCCACCAGTGATTTAGAGGGAAATCAGCCCCAGCATTTT; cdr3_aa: CATSDLEGNQPQHF
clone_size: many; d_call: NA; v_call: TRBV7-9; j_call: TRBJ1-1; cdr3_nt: TGTGCCAGCAGCTTAGAGGGGGGCACTGAAGCTTTCTTT; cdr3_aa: CASSLEGGTEAFF
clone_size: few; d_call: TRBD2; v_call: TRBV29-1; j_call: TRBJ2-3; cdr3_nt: TGCAGCGACCTAGCGGGAGCCGAAGATACGCAGTATTTT; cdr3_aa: CSDLAGAEDTQYF
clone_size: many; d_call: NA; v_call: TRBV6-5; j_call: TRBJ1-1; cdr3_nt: TGTGCCAGCAGCCGGGCCACACGCCGTTTGGTGAACACTGAAGCTTTCTTT; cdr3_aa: CASSRATRRLVNTEAFF
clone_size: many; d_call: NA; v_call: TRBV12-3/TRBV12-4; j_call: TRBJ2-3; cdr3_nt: TGTGCCAGCGGACCCGGAGAGGGGTCTAGCACAGATACGCAGTATTTT; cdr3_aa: CASGPGEGSSTDTQYF
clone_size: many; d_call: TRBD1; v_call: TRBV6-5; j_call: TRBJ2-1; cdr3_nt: TGTGCCAGCAGTTACTGGGGGACAGGGGGGTCCTACAATGAGCAGTTCTTC; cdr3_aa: CASSYWGTGGSYNEQFF
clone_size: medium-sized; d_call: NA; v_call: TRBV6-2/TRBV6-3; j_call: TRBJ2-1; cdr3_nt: TGTGCCAGCAGTCACTTAGGGGAAACCAATGAGCAGTTCTTC; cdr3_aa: CASSHLGETNEQFF
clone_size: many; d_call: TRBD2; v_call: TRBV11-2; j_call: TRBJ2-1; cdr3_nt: TGTGCCAGCAGCTCCCTCAGCGGGGGGGAGAATGAGCAGTTCTTC; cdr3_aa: CASSSLSGGENEQFF
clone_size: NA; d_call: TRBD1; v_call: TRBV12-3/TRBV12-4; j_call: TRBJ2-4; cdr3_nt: TGTGCCAGTTTAAACAGGGGGCGGAAAAACATTCAGTACTTC; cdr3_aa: CASLNRGRKNIQYF
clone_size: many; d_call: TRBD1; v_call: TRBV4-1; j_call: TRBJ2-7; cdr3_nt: TGCGCCAGCAGCCAAGTACAGCTTAGAACAGGGGGCCCATTCCAGTACTTC; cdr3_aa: CASSQVQLRTGGPFQYF